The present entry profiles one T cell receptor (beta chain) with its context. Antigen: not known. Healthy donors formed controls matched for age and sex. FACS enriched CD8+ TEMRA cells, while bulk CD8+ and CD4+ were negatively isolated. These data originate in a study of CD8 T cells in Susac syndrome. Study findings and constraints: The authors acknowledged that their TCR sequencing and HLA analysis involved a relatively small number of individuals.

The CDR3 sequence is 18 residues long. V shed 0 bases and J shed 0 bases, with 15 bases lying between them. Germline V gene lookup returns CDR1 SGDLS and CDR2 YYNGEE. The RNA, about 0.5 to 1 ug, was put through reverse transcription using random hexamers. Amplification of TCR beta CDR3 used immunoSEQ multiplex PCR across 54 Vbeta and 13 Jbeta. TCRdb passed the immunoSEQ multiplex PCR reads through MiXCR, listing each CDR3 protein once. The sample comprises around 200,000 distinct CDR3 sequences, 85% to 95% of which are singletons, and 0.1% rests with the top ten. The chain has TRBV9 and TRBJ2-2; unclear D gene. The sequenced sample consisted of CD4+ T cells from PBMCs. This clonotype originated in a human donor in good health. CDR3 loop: CASSVATGSWANTGELFF. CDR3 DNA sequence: TGTGCCAGCAGCGTAGCTACGGGCAGTTGGGCGAACACCGGGGAGCTGTTTTTT.